This T cell receptor (beta chain) was identified in a study of blood T cell repertoires in COVID-19. Study context: Spain, Italy and the United States supplied samples that represented acute and convalescent COVID-19. PBMCs, B-cell-depleted T cells, or T cells provided the cDNA or gDNA that made up the material.

Here immunoSEQ multiplex PCR was the method, and the copy in TCRdb shows in-frame clones only, minus some. The top ten hold more than 9.5% of the sample, which has fewer than 40,000 clones, 85% to 95% seen once. Material for sequencing was peripheral blood. The clonotype was recovered from a human donor in a cohort sampled during active COVID-19.

CDR3 in amino acids: CASSLAPPTGAMNTEAFF. The CDR3 region has the DNA TGTGCCAGCAGCTTAGCGCCACCAACAGGGGCCATGAACACTGAAGCTTTCTTT. The chain recombines TRBV7-8 with TRBJ1-1; 7 nucleotides match TRBD1. Germline CDR1 reads SGHVS; CDR2 reads FQNEAQ. The length of the CDR3 is 18 residues. The ends lost 0 bases at V and 0 bases at J; junction bases unmatched: 10.